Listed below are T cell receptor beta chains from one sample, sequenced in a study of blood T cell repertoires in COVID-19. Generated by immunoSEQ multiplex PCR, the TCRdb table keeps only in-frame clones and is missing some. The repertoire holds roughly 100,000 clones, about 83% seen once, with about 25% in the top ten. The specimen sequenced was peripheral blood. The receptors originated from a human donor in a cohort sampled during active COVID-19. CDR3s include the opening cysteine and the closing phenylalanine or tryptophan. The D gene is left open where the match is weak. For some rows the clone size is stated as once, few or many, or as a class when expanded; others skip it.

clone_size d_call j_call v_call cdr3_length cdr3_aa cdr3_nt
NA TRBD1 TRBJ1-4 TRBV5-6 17 CASSSGQGANSYEKLFF TGTGCCAGCAGCTCCGGACAGGGGGCGAATAGTTACGAAAAACTGTTTTTT
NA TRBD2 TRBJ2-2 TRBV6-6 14 CASIRSSGFGELFF TGTGCCAGCATTAGGTCTAGCGGATTCGGGGAGCTGTTTTTT
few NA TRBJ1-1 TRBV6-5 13 CASSTGQLTEAFF TGTGCCAGCAGTACTGGACAGTTGACTGAAGCTTTCTTT
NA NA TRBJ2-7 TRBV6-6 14 CASSLEGSSYEQYF TGTGCCAGCTCCCTTGAAGGGAGCTCCTACGAGCAGTACTTC
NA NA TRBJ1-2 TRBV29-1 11 CSADSSLGYTF TGCAGCGCTGACAGTTCCCTGGGCTACACCTTC
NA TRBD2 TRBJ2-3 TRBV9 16 CASSPLTSGDADTQYF TGTGCCAGCAGCCCGCTTACTAGCGGGGACGCAGATACGCAGTATTTT
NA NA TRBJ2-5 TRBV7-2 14 CASSPGTKKETQYF TGTGCCAGCAGCCCCGGGACAAAAAAAGAGACCCAGTACTTC
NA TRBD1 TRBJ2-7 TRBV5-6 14 CASSLWDRRYEQYF TGTGCCAGCAGCTTATGGGACAGGAGGTACGAGCAGTACTTC
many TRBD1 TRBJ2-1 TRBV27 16 CASSLSQGAFNNEQFF TGTGCCAGCAGTTTATCACAGGGGGCGTTTAACAATGAGCAGTTCTTC
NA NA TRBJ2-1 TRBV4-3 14 CASSFGMAGNEQFF TGCGCCAGCAGCTTTGGGATGGCGGGAAATGAGCAGTTCTTC
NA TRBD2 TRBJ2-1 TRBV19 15 CASSIWGGVTNEQFF TGTGCCAGTAGTATATGGGGGGGGGTAACCAATGAGCAGTTCTTC
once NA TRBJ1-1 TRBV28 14 CASILTRDYTEAFF TGTGCCAGCATCCTAACGAGAGACTACACTGAAGCTTTCTTT
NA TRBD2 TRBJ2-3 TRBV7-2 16 CASSILAGGKVDTQYF TGTGCCAGCAGTATTCTAGCGGGGGGTAAGGTAGATACGCAGTATTTT
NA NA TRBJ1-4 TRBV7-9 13 CASSLGAGEKLFF TGTGCCAGCAGCTTAGGGGCAGGGGAAAAACTGTTTTTT
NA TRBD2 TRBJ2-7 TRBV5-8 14 CASSLILADYEQYF TGTGCCAGCAGCTTGATACTAGCGGACTACGAGCAGTACTTC
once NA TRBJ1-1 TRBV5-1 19 CASSLTSGASSSKDTEAFF TGCGCCAGCAGCTTAACGTCAGGGGCCTCTTCCAGCAAAGACACTGAAGCTTTCTTT
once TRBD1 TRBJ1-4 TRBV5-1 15 CASSSTGDRNEKLFF TGCGCCAGCAGCTCGACAGGGGATCGTAATGAAAAACTGTTTTTT
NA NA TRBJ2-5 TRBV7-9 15 CASSPISQGKETQYF TGTGCCAGCAGCCCCATCTCCCAGGGTAAAGAGACCCAGTACTTC
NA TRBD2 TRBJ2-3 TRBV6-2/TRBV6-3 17 CASSYPLGGRALDTQYF TGTGCCAGCAGTTACCCCCTGGGCGGGAGGGCCCTCGATACGCAGTATTTT
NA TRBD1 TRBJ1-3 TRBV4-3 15 CASSQGQGNGNTIYF TGCGCCAGCAGCCAGGGACAGGGGAATGGAAACACCATATATTTT
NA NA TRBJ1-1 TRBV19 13 CASRVFLGGEAFF TGTGCCAGTAGGGTCTTTTTGGGAGGGGAAGCTTTCTTT
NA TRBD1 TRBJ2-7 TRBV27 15 CASSLSGTGLVEQYF TGTGCCAGCAGTTTATCCGGGACAGGGCTGGTCGAGCAGTACTTC
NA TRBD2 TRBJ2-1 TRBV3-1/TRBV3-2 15 CASSLGLAVYNEQFF TGTGCCAGCAGCTTGGGACTAGCGGTTTACAATGAGCAGTTCTTC
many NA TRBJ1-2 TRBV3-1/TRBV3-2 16 CASSQGGQGLGYGYTF TGTGCCAGCAGCCAAGGGGGGCAAGGGTTGGGCTATGGCTACACCTTC
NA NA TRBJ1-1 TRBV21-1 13 CASPTGVPVGAFF TGTGCCAGTCCTACAGGGGTGCCAGTTGGAGCTTTCTTT
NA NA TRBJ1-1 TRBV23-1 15 CASSQSPGVHTEAFF TGCGCCAGCAGTCAATCCCCAGGGGTTCACACTGAAGCTTTCTTT
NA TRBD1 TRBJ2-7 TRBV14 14 CASSDPGQSYEQYF TGTGCCAGCAGCGACCCGGGACAGTCCTACGAGCAGTACTTC
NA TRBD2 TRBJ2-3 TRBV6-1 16 CASSEAQREPPDTQYF TGTGCCAGCAGTGAAGCCCAGCGGGAGCCCCCAGATACGCAGTATTTT
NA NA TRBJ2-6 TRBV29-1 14 CSVMTDSGANVLTF TGCAGCGTTATGACAGACTCTGGGGCCAACGTCCTGACTTTC
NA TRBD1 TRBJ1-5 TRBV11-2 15 CASSLGTGGEQPQHF TGTGCCAGCAGCCTCGGGACAGGGGGAGAACAGCCCCAGCATTTT
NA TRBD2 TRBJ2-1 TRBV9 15 CASSVETGGLNEQFF TGTGCCAGCAGCGTAGAGACGGGAGGCCTCAATGAGCAGTTCTTC
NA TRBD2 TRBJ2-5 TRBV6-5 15 CASKPLLAGLETQYF TGTGCCAGCAAGCCTCTACTAGCGGGACTAGAGACCCAGTACTTC
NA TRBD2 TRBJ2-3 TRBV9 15 CASSVLTSGADTQYF TGTGCCAGCAGCGTATTAACTAGCGGGGCAGATACGCAGTATTTT
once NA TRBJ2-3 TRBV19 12 CASSIPTDTQYF TGTGCCAGTAGTATTCCGACAGATACGCAGTATTTT
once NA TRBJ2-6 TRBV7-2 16 CASSFIPGAGANVLTF TGTGCCAGCAGCTTTATTCCCGGGGCTGGGGCCAACGTCCTGACTTTC
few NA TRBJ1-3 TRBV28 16 CASYSPTGSTGNTIYF TGTGCCAGCTACTCCCCAACAGGCTCTACTGGAAACACCATATATTTT
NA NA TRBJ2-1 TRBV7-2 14 CASSQVPAERETIF TGTGCCAGCAGCCAAGTACCAGCGGAGAGGGAAACGATCTTC
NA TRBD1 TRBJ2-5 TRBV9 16 CASSPRGQGAGETQYF TGTGCCAGCAGCCCCCGTGGACAGGGGGCGGGGGAGACCCAGTACTTC
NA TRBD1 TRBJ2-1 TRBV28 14 CASSLTGTVGEQFF TGTGCCAGCAGTTTAACCGGGACAGTAGGTGAGCAGTTCTTC
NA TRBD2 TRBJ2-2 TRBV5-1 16 CASSPTSGRVTGELFF TGCGCCAGCAGCCCAACTAGCGGGAGGGTCACCGGGGAGCTGTTTTTT
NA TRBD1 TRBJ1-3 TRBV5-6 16 CASSSFLATGRNTIYF TGTGCCAGCAGCTCCTTCTTGGCGACAGGGCGAAACACCATATATTTT
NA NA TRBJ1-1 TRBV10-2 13 CASSVGQNTEAFF TGCGCCAGCAGTGTGGGACAGAACACTGAAGCTTTCTTT
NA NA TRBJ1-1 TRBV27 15 CASSLNPGVNTEAFF TGTGCCAGCAGTTTAAATCCCGGGGTGAACACTGAAGCTTTCTTT
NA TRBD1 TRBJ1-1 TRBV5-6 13 CASSDRGRTEAFF TGTGCCAGCAGTGACAGGGGGCGGACTGAAGCTTTCTTT
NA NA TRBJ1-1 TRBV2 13 CASSEGVVTEAFF TGTGCCAGCAGTGAAGGCGTAGTCACTGAAGCTTTCTTT
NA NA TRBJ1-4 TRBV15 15 CATSRSRVSNEKLFF TGTGCCACCAGCAGGTCTCGGGTCAGCAATGAAAAACTGTTTTTT
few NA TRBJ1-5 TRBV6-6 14 CASSATGTYQPQHF TGTGCCAGCAGTGCGACGGGGACTTATCAGCCCCAGCATTTT